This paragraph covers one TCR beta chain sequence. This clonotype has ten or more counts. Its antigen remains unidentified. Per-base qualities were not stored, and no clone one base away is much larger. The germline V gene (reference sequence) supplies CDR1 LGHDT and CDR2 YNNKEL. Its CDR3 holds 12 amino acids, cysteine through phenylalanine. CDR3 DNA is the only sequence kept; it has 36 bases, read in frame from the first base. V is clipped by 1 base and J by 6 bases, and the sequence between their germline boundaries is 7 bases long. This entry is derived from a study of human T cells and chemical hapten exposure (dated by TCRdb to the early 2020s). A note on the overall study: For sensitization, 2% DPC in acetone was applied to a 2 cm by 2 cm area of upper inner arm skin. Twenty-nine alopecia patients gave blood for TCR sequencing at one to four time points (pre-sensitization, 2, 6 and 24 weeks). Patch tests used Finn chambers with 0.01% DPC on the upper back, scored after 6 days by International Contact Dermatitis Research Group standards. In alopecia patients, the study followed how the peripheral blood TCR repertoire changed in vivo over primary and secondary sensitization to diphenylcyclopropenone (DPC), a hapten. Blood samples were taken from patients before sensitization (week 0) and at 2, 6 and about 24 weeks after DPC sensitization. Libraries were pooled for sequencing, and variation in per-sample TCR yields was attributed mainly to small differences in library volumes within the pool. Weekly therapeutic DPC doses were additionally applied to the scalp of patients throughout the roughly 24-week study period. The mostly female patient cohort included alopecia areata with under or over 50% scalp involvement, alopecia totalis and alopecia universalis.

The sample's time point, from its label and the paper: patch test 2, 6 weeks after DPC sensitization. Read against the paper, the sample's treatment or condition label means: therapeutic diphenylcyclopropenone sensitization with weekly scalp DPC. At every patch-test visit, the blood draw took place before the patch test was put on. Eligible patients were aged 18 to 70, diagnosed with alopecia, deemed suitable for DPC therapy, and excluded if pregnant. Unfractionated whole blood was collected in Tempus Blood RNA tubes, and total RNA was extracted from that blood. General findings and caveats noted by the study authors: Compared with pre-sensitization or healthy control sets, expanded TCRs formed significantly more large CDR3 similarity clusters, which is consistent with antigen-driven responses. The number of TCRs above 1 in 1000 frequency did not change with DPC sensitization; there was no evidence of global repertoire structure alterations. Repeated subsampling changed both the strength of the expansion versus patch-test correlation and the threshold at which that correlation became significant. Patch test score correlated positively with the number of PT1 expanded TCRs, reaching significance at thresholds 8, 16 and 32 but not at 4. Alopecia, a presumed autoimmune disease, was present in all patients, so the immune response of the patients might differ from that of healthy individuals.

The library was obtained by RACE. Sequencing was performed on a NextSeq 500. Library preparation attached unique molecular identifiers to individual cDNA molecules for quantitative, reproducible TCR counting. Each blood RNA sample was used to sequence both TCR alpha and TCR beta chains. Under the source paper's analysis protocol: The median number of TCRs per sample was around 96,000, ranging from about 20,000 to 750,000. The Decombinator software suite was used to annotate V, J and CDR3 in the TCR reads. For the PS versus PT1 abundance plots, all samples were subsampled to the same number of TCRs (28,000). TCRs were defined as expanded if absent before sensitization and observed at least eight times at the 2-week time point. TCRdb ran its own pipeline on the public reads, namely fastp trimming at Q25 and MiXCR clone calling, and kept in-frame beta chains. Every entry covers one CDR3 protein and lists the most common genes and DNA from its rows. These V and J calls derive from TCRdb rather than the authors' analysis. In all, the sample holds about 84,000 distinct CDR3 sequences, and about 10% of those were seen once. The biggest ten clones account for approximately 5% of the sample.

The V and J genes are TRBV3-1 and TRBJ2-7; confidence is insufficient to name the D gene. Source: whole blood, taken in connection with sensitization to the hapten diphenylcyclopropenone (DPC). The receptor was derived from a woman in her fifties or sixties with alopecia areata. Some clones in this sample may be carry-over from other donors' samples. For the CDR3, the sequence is CASSQAFGEQYF. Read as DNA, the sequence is TGTGCCAGCAGCCAAGCTTTCGGCGAGCAGTACTTC.